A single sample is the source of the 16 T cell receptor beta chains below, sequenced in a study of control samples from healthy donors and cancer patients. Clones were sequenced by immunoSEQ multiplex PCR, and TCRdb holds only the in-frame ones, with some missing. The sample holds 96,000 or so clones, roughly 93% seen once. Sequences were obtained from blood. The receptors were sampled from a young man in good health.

The DNA for the CDR3 is TGTGCCAGCAGCTTAGGGAATTCCTTTGAAGCTTTCTTT. It translates to CASSLGNSFEAFF. V usage is TRBV7-9 and J usage is TRBJ1-1; no clear D gene. CDR1 SEHNR and CDR2 FQNEAQ come from the germline V gene (reference sequence). Trimming took off 1 base at V and 7 bases at J, with 10 bases between the two ends. The CDR3 length is 13 residues. Supplemented by reference TRBV7-9 and TRBJ1-1, the full variable domain reads DTGVSQNPRHKITKRGQNVTFRCDPISEHNRLYWYRQTLGQGPEFLTYFQNEAQLEKSRLLSDRFSAERPKGSFSTLEIQRTEQGDSAMYLCASSLGNSFEAFFGQGTRLTVV.

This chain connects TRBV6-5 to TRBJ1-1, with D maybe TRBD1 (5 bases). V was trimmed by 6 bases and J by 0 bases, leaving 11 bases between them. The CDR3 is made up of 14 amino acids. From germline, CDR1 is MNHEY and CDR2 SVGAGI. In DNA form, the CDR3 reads TGTGCCAGCAGGGCGACAGACCTGAACACTGAAGCTTTCTTT. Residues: CASRATDLNTEAFF.

The CDR3 DNA reads TGTGCCAGCAGCCTGCCTCCCGGGACAGGGGACACTGAAGCTTTCTTT. Translation: CASSLPPGTGDTEAFF. The J gene is TRBJ1-1, the V gene TRBV7-9; 10 bases align to TRBD1. The CDR3 is 16 residues long. From germline, CDR1 is SEHNR and CDR2 FQNEAQ (reference sequence). V trimming: 5 bases; J trimming: 3 bases; junction bases outside the gene matches: 9.

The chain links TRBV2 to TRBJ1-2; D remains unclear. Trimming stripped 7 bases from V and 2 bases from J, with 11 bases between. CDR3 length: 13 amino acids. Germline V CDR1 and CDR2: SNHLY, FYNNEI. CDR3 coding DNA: TGTGCCAGCACCCAACAGAGCAACTATGGCTACACCTTC. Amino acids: CASTQQSNYGYTF.

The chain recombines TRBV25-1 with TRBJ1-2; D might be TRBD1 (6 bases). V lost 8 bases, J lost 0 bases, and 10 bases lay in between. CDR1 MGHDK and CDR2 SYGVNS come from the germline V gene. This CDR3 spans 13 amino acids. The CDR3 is CASRRTANYGYTF. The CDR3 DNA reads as TGTGCCAGCCGAAGGACAGCTAACTATGGCTACACCTTC.

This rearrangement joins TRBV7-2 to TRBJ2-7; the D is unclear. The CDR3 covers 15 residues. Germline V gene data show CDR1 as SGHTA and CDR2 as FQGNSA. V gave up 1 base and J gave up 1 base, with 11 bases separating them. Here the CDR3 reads CASSLVALGSYEQYF. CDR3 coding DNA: TGTGCCAGCAGCTTAGTGGCGTTGGGTTCCTACGAGCAGTACTTC.

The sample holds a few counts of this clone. The CDR3 DNA follows: TGCGCCAGCAGCCAAGCCCAGGGGGCCAACGAGCAGTACTTC. Encoded protein: CASSQAQGANEQYF. The chain recombines TRBV4-1 with TRBJ2-7, with TRBD1 matching 8 bases. This CDR3 has 14 residues. CDR1 MGHRA and CDR2 YSYEKL come from the germline V gene. V shed 1 base, J shed 5 bases, and the junction held 4 bases outside the gene matches.

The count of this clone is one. The CDR3 DNA sequence: TGTGCCAGTAGTCCGGGACTAGCGGGAGTCCATGAGCAGTTCTTC. This sequence encodes CASSPGLAGVHEQFF. The chain has TRBV19 and TRBJ2-1; 14 nucleotides align to TRBD2. The germline V gene encodes CDR1 LNHDA and CDR2 SQIVND (reference sequence). Losses at the gene ends were 5 bases for V and 8 bases for J; bases not matched to a gene: 5. This CDR3 region has 15 residues.

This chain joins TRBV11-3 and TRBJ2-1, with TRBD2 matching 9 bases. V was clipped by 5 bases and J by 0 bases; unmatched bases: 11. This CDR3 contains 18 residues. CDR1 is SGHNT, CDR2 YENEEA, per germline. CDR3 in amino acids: CASSRTSESSSSYNEQFF. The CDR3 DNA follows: TGTGCCAGCAGCAGGACTAGCGAGTCCTCCAGCTCCTACAATGAGCAGTTCTTC.

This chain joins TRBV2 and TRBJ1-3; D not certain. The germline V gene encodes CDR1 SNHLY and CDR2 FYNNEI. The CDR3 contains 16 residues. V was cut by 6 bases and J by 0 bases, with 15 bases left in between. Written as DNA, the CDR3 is TGTGCCAGCAGCAACACCGTTCGAGGCTCTGGAAACACCATATATTTT. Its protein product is CASSNTVRGSGNTIYF.

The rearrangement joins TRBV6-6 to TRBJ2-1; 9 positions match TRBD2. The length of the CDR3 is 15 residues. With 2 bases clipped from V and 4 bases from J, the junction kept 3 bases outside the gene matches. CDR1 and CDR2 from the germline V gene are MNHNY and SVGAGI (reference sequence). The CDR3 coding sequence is TGTGCCAGCAGTTACGGAAGCGGGGGGTACAATGAGCAGTTCTTC. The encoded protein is CASSYGSGGYNEQFF.

The CDR3 loop reads CASSQPGHKSRYDTEAFF. In nucleotides, the CDR3 is TGCGCCAGCAGCCAGCCGGGACATAAGTCTAGATACGACACTGAAGCTTTCTTT. This chain links TRBV4-1 with TRBJ1-1; a possible D gene is TRBD1 (6 bases). Germline CDR1 MGHRA, CDR2 YSYEKL. CDR3 length equals 18 residues. Trimming removed 3 bases at V and 3 bases at J, with 23 bases between.

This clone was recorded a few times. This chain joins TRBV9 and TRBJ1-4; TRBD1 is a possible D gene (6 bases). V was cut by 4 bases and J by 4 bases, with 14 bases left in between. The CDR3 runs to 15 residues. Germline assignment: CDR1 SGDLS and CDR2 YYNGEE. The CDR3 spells CASSPTTGLNEKLFF. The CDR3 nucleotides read TGTGCCAGCAGCCCTACGACAGGCCTTAATGAAAAACTGTTTTTT. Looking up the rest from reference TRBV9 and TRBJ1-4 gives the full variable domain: DSGVTQTPKHLITATGQRVTLRCSPRSGDLSVYWYQQSLDQGLQFLIQYYNGEERAKGNILERFSAQQFPDLHSELNLSSLELGDSALYFCASSPTTGLNEKLFFGSGTQLSVL.

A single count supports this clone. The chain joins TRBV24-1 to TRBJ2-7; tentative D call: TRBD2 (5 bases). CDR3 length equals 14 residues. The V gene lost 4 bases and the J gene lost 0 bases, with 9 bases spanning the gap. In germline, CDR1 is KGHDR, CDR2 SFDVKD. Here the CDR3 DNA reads TGTGCCACCAGTGAACCCCGGGGCTCCTACGAGCAGTACTTC. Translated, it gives CATSEPRGSYEQYF.

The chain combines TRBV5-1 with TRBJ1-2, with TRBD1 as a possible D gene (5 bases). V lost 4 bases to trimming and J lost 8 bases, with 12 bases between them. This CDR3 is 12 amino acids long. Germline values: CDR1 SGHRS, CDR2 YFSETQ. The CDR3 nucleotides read TGCGCCAGCAGCAGGGACCGGGGAGGCTACACCTTC. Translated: CASSRDRGGYTF.

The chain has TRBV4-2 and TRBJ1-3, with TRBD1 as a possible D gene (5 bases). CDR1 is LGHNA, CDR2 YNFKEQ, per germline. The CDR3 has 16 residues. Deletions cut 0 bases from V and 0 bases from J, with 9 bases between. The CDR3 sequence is CASSQDRGPSGNTIYF. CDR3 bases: TGTGCCAGCAGCCAAGATAGGGGTCCCTCTGGAAACACCATATATTTT.